This TCR beta chain appears in the sequencing data of a study of T cell changes during pregnancy in multiple sclerosis. Using immunoSEQ multiplex PCR, the repertoire was profiled, and TCRdb retains in-frame clones only, with some absent. Among 50,000 to 65,000 clones listed, about 92% were seen once. J lost 12 bases, V lost 4 bases, and 10 bases had no gene match. Germline CDR1 SGHVS, CDR2 FQNEAQ. CDR3 length: 15 amino acids. This TCR came from a female donor in good health, enrolled as a control in a pregnancy study. This sample comprised peripheral blood, obtained in the third trimester of pregnancy. The rearrangement joins TRBV7-8 to TRBJ2-1; TRBD2 aligns across 12 bases. The CDR3 sequence: CASSSSSGRGVGQFF. As DNA, the CDR3 is TGTGCCAGCAGCTCGTCTAGCGGGAGGGGCGTCGGGCAGTTCTTC.